This TCR beta chain derives from a study of T cell repertoires in cytomegalovirus infection. Study-level background: Recently identified HLA-C-restricted CMV epitopes were used, and well-studied HLA-B-restricted CMV epitopes were used as well. From public TCR beta signatures came an indication of both CMV infection and matching HLA type.

This CDR3 spans 12 amino acids. Germline V gene data show CDR1 as MNHEY and CDR2 as SMNVEV (reference sequence). Deletions cut 7 bases from V and 10 bases from J, with 11 bases between. TCRdb reanalysed the reads using MiXCR and keeps one entry per CDR3 protein. The table lists about 770,000 distinct CDR3 sequences, around 29% of them singletons. Remarks on this clonotype: What it binds is unknown.

The study, taken as a whole, reports: CMV-specific TCR beta clonotypes restricted by HLA-C dominated the ex vivo response. The study identified carriers of CMV plus the relevant HLA from cumulative public TCR beta family frequency.

The source was cultured CD8+ T cells from PBMCs, collected from culture after CMV antigen stimulation. This chain connects TRBV27 to TRBJ1-6; the D gene is possibly TRBD1 (5 bases). This clonotype was sampled from a human donor in good health (CMV status not recorded). Some clones in this sample may be carry-over from other donors' samples. In DNA form, the CDR3 reads TGTGCCAGCACCATCTGGGGGTCACCCCTCCACTTT. Translated, it gives CASTIWGSPLHF.